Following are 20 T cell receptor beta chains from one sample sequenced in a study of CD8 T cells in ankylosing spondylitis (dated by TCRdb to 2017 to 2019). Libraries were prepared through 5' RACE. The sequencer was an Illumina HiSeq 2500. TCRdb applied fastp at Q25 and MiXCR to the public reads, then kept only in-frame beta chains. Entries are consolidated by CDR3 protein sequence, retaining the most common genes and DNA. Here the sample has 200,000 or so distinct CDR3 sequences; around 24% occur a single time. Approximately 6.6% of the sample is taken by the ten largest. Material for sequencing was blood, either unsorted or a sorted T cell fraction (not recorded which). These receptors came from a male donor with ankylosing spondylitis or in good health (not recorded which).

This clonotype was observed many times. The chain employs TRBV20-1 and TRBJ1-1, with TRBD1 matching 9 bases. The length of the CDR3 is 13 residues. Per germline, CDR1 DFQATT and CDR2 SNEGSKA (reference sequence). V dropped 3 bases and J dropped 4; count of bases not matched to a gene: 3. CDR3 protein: CSASTGGITEAFF. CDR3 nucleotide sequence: TGCAGTGCTAGTACAGGGGGCATCACTGAAGCTTTCTTT.

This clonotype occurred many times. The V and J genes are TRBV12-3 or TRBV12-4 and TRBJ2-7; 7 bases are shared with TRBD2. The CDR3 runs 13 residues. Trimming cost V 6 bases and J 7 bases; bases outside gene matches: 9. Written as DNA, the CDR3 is TGTGCCAGCAGAAGCGGGACCGCGGGTGAGCAGTACTTC. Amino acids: CASRSGTAGEQYF.

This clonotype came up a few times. The CDR3 coding sequence is TGCAGTGCTAGACCTCGCTCCGACATTAGGAGGGAGCAGTTCTTC. It translates to CSARPRSDIRREQFF. The genes are TRBV20-1 and TRBJ2-1, with D possibly TRBD2 on 5 matching bases. The CDR3 length is 15 residues. From germline, CDR1 is DFQATT and CDR2 SNEGSKA (reference sequence). Trimming took 2 bases from V and 10 from J, leaving 21 bases between them.

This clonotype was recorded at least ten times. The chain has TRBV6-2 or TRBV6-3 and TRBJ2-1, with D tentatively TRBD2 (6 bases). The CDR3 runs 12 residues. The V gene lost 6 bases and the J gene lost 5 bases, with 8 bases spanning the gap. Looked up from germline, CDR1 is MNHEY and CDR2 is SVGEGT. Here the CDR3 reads CASRTSNNEQFF. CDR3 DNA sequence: TGTGCCAGCAGAACTAGCAACAATGAGCAGTTCTTC.

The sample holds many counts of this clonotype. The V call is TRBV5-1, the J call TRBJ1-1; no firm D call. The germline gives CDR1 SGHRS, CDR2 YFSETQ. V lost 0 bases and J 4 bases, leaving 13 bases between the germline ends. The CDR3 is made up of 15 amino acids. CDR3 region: CASSLDWGGTTEAFF. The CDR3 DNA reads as TGCGCCAGCAGCTTGGATTGGGGTGGAACCACTGAAGCTTTCTTT.

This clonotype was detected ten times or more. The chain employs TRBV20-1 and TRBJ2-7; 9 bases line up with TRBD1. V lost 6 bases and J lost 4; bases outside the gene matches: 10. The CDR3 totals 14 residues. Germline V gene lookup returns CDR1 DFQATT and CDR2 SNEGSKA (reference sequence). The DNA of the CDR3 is TGCAGTGCGGTGACGGGGACAGGGAAGTACGAGCAGTACTTC. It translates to CSAVTGTGKYEQYF.

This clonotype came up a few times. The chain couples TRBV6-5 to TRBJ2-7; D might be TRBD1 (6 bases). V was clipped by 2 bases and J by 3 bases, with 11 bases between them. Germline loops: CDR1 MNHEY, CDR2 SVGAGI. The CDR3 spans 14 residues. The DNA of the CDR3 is TGTGCCAGCAGTTACGGGGGCTACCTCTACGAGCAGTACTTC. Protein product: CASSYGGYLYEQYF.

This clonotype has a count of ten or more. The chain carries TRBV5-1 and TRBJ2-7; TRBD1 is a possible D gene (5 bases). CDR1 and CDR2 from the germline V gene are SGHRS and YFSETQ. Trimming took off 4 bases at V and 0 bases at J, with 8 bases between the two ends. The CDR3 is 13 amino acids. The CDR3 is CASSAQGSYEQYF. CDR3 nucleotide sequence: TGCGCCAGCAGCGCCCAGGGCTCCTACGAGCAGTACTTC.

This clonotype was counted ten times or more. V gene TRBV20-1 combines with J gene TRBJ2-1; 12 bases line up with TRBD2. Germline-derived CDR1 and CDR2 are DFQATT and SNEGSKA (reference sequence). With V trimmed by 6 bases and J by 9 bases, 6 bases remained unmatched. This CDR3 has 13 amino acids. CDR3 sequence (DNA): TGCAGTGCCAGGACTAGCGGGAAAGCTGAGCAGTTCTTC. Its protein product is CSARTSGKAEQFF.

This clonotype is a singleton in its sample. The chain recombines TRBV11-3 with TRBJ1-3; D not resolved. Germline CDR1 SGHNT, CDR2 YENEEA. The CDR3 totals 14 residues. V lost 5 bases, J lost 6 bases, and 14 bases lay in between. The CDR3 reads CASSLPRVINTIYF. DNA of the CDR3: TGTGCCAGCAGCCTCCCCCGGGTCATAAACACCATATATTTT.

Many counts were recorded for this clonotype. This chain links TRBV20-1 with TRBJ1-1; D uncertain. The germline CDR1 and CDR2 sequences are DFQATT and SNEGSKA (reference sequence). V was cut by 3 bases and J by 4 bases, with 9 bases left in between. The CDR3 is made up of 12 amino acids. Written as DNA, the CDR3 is TGCAGTGCTAGTAAAGGTTCCACTGAAGCTTTCTTT. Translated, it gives CSASKGSTEAFF.

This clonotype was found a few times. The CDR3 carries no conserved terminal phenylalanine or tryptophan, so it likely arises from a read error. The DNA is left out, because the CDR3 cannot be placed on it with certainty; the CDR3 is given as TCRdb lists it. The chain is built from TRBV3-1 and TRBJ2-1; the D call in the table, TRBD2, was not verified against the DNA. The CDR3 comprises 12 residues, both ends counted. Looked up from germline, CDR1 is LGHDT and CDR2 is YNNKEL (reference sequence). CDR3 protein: CASSQALAGVYL.

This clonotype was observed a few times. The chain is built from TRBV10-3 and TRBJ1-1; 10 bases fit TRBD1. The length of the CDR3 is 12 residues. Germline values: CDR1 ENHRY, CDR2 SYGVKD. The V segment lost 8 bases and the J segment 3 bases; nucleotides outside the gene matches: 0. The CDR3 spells CAIGTGDTEAFF. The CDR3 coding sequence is TGTGCCATCGGGACAGGGGACACTGAAGCTTTCTTT.

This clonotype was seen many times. CDR3 nucleotides: TGTGCCAGCAGTTCTCCGGGACTAAGACTAGCCAAAAACATTCAGTACTTC. It specifies CASSSPGLRLAKNIQYF. The chain joins TRBV28 to TRBJ2-4, with 7 nucleotides matching TRBD2. Germline assignment: CDR1 MDHEN and CDR2 SYDVKM. There are 17 residues in the CDR3. The J segment lost 0 bases and the V segment lost 4 bases, leaving 9 bases of the junction unmatched.

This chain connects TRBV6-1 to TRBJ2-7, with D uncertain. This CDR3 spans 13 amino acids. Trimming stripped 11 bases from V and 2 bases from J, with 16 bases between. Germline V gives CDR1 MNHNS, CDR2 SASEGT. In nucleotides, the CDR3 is TGTGCCGCATCCCAGGACCCTACCTACGAGCAGTACTTC. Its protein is CAASQDPTYEQYF.

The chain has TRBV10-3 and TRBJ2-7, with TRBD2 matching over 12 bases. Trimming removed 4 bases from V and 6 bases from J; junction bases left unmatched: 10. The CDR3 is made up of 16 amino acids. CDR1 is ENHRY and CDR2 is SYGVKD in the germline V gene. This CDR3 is CAISAGRTSGMVEQYF. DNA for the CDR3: TGTGCCATCAGTGCCGGAAGGACTAGCGGGATGGTCGAGCAGTACTTC.

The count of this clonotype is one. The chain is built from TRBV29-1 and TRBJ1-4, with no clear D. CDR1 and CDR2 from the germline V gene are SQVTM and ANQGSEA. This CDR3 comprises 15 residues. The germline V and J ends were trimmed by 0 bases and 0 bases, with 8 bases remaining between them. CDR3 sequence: CSVEDGRATNEKLFF. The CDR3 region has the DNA TGCAGCGTTGAAGATGGCCGGGCAACTAATGAAAAACTGTTTTTT.

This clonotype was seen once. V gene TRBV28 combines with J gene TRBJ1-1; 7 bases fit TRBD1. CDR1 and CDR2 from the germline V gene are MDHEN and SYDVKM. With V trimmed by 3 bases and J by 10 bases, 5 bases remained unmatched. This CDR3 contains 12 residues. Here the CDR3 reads CASSFLQGRAFF. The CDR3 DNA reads TGTGCCAGCAGTTTTTTACAGGGGAGAGCTTTCTTT.

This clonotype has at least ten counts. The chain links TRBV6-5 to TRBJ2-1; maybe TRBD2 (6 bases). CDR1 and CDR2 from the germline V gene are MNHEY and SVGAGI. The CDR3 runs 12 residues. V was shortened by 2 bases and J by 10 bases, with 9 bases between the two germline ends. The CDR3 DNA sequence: TGTGCCAGCAGTTACGCGGGGAGGGAGCAGTTCTTC. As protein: CASSYAGREQFF.

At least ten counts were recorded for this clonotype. CDR3 in DNA: TGTGCCAGCAGCTTGATCAACCGGCTCCGGAACACCGGGGAGCTGTTTTTT. The encoded protein is CASSLINRLRNTGELFF. The chain has TRBV5-6 and TRBJ2-2; D gene unclear. The CDR3 covers 17 residues. The V end was cut by 1 base, the J end by 1 base, with 14 bases between. Germline V gives CDR1 SGHDT, CDR2 YYEEEE.